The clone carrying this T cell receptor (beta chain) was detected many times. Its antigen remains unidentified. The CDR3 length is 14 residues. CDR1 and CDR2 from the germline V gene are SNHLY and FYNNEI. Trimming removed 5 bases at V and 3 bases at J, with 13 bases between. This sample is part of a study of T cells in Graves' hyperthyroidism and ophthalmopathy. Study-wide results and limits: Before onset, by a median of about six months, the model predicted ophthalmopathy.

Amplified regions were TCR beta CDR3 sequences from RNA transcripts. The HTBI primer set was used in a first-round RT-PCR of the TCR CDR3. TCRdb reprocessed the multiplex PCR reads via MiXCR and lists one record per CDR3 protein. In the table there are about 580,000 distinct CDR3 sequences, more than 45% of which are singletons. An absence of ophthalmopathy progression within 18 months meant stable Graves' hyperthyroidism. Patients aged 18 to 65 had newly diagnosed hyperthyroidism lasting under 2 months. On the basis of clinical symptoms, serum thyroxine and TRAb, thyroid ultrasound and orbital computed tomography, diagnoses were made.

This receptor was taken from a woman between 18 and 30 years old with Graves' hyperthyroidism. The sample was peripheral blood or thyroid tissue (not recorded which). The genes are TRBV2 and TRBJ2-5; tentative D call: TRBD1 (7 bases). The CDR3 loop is CASSPGGFEETQYF. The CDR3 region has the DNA TGTGCCAGCAGTCCAGGGGGGTTCGAAGAGACCCAGTACTTC.